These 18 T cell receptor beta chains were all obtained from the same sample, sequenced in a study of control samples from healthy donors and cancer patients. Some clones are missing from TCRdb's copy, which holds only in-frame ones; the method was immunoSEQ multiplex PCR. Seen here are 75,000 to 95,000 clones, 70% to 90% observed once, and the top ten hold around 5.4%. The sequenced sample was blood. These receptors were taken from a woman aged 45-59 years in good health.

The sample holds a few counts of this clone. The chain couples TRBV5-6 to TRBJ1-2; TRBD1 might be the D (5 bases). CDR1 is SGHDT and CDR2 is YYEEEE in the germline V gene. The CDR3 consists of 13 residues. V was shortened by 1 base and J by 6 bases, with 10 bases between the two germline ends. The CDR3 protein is CASSLPRGHGYTF. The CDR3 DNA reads TGTGCCAGCAGCTTGCCCCGGGGCCATGGCTACACCTTC. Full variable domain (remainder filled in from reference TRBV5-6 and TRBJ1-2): DAGVTQSPTHLIKTRGQQVTLRCSPKSGHDTVSWYQQALGQGPQFIFQYYEEEERQRGNFPDRFSGHQFPNYSSELNVNALLLGDSALYLCASSLPRGHGYTFGSGTRLTVV.

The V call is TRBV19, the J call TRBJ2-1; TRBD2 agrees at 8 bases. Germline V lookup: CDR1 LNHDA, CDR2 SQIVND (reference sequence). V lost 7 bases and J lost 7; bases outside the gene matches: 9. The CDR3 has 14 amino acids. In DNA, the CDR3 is TGTGCCAGTACCCCCGGGACTAGTGAGAATGAGCAGTTCTTC. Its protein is CASTPGTSENEQFF.

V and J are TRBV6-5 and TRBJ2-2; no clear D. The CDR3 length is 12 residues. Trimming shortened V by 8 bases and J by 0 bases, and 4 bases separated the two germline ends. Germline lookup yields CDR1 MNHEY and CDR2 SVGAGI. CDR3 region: CASASNTGELFF. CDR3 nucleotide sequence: TGTGCCAGCGCGTCGAACACCGGGGAGCTGTTTTTT.

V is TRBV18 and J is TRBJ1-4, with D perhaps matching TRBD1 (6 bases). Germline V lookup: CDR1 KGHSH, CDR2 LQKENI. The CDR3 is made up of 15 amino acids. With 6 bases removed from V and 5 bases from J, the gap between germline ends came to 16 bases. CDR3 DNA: TGTGCCAGCTCGAAAGCAGGGGTAGAGAATGAAAAACTGTTTTTT. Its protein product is CASSKAGVENEKLFF.

The CDR3 DNA sequence: TGTGCCAGCAGCTTAGATGGGAACTACGAGCAGTACTTC. Amino acids: CASSLDGNYEQYF. V and J are TRBV7-9 and TRBJ2-7; D is unclear. CDR1 SEHNR and CDR2 FQNEAQ come from the germline V gene (reference sequence). CDR3 length: 13 residues. V was pared by 1 base and J by 3 bases, with 7 bases between. Variable domain in full (rest from reference TRBV7-9 and TRBJ2-7): DTGVSQNPRHKITKRGQNVTFRCDPISEHNRLYWYRQTLGQGPEFLTYFQNEAQLEKSRLLSDRFSAERPKGSFSTLEIQRTEQGDSAMYLCASSLDGNYEQYFGPGTRLTVT.

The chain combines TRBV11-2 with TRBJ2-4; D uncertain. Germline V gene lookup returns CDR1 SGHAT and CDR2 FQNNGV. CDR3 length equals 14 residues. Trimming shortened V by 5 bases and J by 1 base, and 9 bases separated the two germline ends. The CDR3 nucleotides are TGTGCCAGCAGCCCGGACCGGGCCAAAAACATTCAGTACTTC. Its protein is CASSPDRAKNIQYF.

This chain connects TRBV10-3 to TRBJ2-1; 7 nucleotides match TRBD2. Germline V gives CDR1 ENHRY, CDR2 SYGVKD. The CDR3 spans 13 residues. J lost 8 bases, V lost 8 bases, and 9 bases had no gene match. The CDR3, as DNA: TGTGCCATCTCAACTCTTGCGGGGGATGAGCAGTTCTTC. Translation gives CAISTLAGDEQFF.

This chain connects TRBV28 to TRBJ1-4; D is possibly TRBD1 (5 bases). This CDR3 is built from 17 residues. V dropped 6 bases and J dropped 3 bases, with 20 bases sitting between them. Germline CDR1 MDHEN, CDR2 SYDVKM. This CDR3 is CASSPISGGKANEKLFF. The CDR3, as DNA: TGTGCCAGCAGCCCGATTAGTGGGGGAAAAGCTAATGAAAAACTGTTTTTT.

The CDR3 region has the DNA TGCGCCAGCAGTCATTCCTACAATGAGCAGTTCTTC. It encodes CASSHSYNEQFF. The rearrangement uses TRBV10-1 and TRBJ2-1; D unclear. Trimming cost V 5 bases and J 1 base, with 3 bases left between them. The CDR3 totals 12 residues. Germline V gene sequence: CDR1 WNHNN, CDR2 SYGVQD (reference sequence).

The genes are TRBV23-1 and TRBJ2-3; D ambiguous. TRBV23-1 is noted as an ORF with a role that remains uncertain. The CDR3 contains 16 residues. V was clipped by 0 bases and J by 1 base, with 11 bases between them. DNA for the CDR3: TGCGCCAGCAGTCAATCACCCGTTTCTTGCACAGATACGCAGTATTTT. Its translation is CASSQSPVSCTDTQYF.

The CDR3 DNA is TGTGCCAGTAGTAATCAGGGGACAGATACGCAGTATTTT. Translation: CASSNQGTDTQYF. The chain couples TRBV19 to TRBJ2-3; maybe TRBD1 (6 bases). V was trimmed by 4 bases and J by 3 bases, leaving 8 bases between them. Germline V gene lookup returns CDR1 LNHDA and CDR2 SQIVND (reference sequence). The CDR3 loop spans 13 amino acids. Full variable domain (outside the CDR3, taken from reference TRBV19 and TRBJ2-3): DGGITQSPKYLFRKEGQNVTLSCEQNLNHDAMYWYRQDPGQGLRLIYYSQIVNDFQKGDIAEGYSVSREKKESFPLTVTSAQKNPTAFYLCASSNQGTDTQYFGPGTRLTVL.

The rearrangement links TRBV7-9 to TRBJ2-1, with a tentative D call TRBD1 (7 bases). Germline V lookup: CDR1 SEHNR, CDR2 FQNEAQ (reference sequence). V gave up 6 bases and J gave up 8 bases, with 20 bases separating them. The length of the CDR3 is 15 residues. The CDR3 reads CASRGGTERFDEQFF. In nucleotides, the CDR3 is TGTGCCAGCAGAGGGGGGACAGAAAGATTTGATGAGCAGTTCTTC.

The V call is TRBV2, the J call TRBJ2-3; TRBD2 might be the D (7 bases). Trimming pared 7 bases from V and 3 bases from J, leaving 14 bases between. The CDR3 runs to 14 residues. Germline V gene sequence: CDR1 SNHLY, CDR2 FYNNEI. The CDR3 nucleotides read TGTGCCAGCACTAGGGGGGGGCAAACAGATACGCAGTATTTT. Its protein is CASTRGGQTDTQYF.

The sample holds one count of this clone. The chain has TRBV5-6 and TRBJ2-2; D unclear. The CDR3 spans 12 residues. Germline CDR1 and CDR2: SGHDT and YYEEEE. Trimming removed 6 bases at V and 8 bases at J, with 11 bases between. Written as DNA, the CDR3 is TGTGCCAGCAACCGGATCCCAGGGGAGCTGTTTTTT. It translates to CASNRIPGELFF.

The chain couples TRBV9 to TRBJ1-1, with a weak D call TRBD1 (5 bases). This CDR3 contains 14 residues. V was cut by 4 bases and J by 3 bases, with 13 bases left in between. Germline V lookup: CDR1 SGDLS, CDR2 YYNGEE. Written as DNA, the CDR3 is TGTGCCAGCAGCTCCACCTGGGGGGACACTGAAGCTTTCTTT. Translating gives CASSSTWGDTEAFF.

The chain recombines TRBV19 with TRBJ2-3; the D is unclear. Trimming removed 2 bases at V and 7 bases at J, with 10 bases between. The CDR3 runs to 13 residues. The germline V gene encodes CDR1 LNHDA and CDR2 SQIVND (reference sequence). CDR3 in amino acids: CASSITLHNTQYF. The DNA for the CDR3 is TGTGCCAGTAGTATAACCCTGCACAATACGCAGTATTTT.

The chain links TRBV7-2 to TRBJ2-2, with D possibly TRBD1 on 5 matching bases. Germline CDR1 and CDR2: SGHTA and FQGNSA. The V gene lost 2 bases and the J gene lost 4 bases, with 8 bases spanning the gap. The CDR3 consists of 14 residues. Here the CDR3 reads CASSLTGRTGELFF. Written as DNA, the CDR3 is TGTGCCAGCAGCTTAACAGGTCGCACCGGGGAGCTGTTTTTT.

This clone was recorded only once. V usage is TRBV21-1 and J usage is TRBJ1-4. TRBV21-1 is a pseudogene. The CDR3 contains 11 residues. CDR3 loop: CASSKTEKLFF. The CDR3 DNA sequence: TGTGCCAGCAGCAAAACTGAAAAACTGTTTTTT.